Each of the 5 T cell receptor beta chains below was sequenced from the same sample in a study of T-cell reconstitution after alpha-beta-depleted transplantation in children. As it was prepared, the TCRbeta library received unique molecular identifiers. MiXCR, run by TCRdb on the PCR reads, gives a single entry per CDR3 protein. This sample carries about 200,000 distinct CDR3 sequences, roughly 8.1% of them seen once, and the ten largest clones take 35% to 40%. Sequenced material: PBMCs, mostly from graft donor cells, taken 360 days after TCRalphabeta/CD19-depleted stem cell transplant. The receptor source for this set is a male patient under 10 years old who had a stem cell transplant for acute myeloid leukemia, so the T cells may come from the graft donor.

The sample holds many counts of this clonotype. The chain uses TRBV12-3 or TRBV12-4 and TRBJ1-1; D gene unclear. This CDR3 region has 11 residues. Trimming removed 5 bases from V and 4 bases from J, with 5 bases in between. This CDR3 reads CASSRGTEAFF. The CDR3 DNA reads as TGTGCCAGCAGTCGGGGCACTGAAGCTTTCTTT.

This clonotype was seen more than once but under ten times. The rearrangement uses TRBV3-1 and TRBJ2-3; unclear D gene. In germline, CDR1 is LGHDT, CDR2 YNNKEL (reference sequence). This CDR3 region has 14 residues. The V end lost 0 bases, the J end lost 6 bases, and 10 bases lay between the germline ends. The CDR3 DNA sequence: TGTGCCAGCAGCCAAGAGGCCACCCACGATACGCAGTATTTT. Protein product: CASSQEATHDTQYF.

The V gene is TRBV7-9, the J gene TRBJ2-1; a possible D gene is TRBD2 (6 bases). The CDR3 is made up of 16 amino acids. V dropped 8 bases and J dropped 2 bases, with 19 bases sitting between them. The V gene's germline CDR1 is SEHNR and CDR2 FQNEAQ (reference sequence). CDR3 bases: TGTGCCAGCGGCTCCCGCTTAGCGGATACCTACAATGAGCAGTTCTTC. It is translated as CASGSRLADTYNEQFF.

In its sample, this clonotype was seen a few times. V is TRBV28 and J is TRBJ2-5; 12 bases map to TRBD2. Germline trimming cut 8 bases from V and 3 bases from J; bases unmatched to any gene: 7. Germline V gene data show CDR1 as MDHEN and CDR2 as SYDVKM. The CDR3 runs to 15 residues. The DNA of the CDR3 is TGTGCCAGCCTTCTAGCGGGAGGGCAGGAAGAGACCCAGTACTTC. Amino acids: CASLLAGGQEETQYF.

The CDR3 sequence: CASIGTQETQYF. CDR3 coding DNA: TGTGCCAGCATCGGGACTCAAGAGACCCAGTACTTC. The chain links TRBV25-1 to TRBJ2-5; D is possibly TRBD2 (6 bases). Germline V gene sequence: CDR1 MGHDK, CDR2 SYGVNS. There are 12 residues in the CDR3. Trimming shortened V by 7 bases and J by 2 bases, and 8 bases separated the two germline ends.